The clone carrying this TCR beta chain has at least ten counts. Its target is not known. Using genomic DNA as the template, TCR beta VDJ and CDR3 profiling was carried out. From the reads, TCRdb called clonotypes with MiXCR, one entry per CDR3 protein. In the table there are some 290,000 distinct CDR3 sequences, approximately 56% of which are singletons. These data are taken from a study of CD8+CD57+ T cells in acquired aplastic anemia. Looking at the study overall: Roughly 3.2 ug was the average amount of DNA from sorted CD4+ and CD8+ cells.

Germline V gene sequence: CDR1 LNHDA, CDR2 SQIVND (reference sequence). V was pared by 5 bases and J by 2 bases, with 4 bases of the junction left unmatched. The CDR3 loop spans 14 amino acids. Study conclusions and caveats: Overlapping CD8+ CDR3 repertoires of patients and controls contained approximately 28 shared sequences.

The material sequenced was sorted CD4+, CD8+, or CD8+CD57+ T cells (not recorded which) from PBMCs. The sequence derives from a human donor with severe aplastic anemia or a healthy control (not recorded which). The V call is TRBV19, the J call TRBJ2-3; 7 bases agree with TRBD1. Here the CDR3 reads CASSAGTDTDTQYF. As DNA, the CDR3 is TGTGCCAGTAGTGCAGGGACAGACACAGATACGCAGTATTTT.